Described below is a single T cell receptor (beta chain) sequence and its context. Antigen specificity is unknown. Produced via immunoSEQ multiplex PCR; TCRdb's table is partial and in-frame only. The table has roughly 53,000 clones, around 82% seen once. The CDR3 loop spans 12 amino acids. Germline assignment: CDR1 SQVTM and CDR2 ANQGSEA. Trimming cost V 7 bases and J 6 bases, with 15 bases left between them. The data were taken from a study of lymphopenia after photon versus proton radiotherapy. Regarding the study as a whole: Only patients who died were analyzed for survival; proton advantage is unproven. Photon-treated patients lost naive T cells and TCR diversity; proton-treated stayed stable. After the lymphocyte nadir, photon-treated repertoires showed oligoclonal expansion, especially of CD8+ Temra cells. In patients who died, overall survival fell as post-nadir TCR diversity dropped more.

The rearrangement uses TRBV29-1 and TRBJ1-1; D is perhaps TRBD1 (5 bases). The sample consisted of peripheral blood, taken from a patient treated with photon-based radiotherapy. The receptor's source is a man aged 45-65 years with gastric cancer. This chain's CDR3 is CSGGKGAAEAFF. CDR3 coding DNA: TGCAGCGGGGGGAAAGGGGCGGCTGAAGCTTTCTTT.